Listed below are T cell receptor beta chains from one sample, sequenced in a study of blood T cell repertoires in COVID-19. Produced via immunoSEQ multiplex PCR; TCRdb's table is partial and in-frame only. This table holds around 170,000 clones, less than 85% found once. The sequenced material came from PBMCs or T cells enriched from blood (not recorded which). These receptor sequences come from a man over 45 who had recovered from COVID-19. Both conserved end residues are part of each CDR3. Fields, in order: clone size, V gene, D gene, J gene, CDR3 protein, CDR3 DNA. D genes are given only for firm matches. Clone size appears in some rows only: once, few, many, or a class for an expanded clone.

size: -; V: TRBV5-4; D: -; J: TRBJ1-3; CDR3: CASSLVGGNTIYF; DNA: TGTGCCAGCAGCTTGGTCGGGGGAAACACCATATATTTT
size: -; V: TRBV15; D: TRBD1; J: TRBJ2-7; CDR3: CATSRPGTASSYEQYF; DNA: TGTGCCACCAGCAGACCCGGGACAGCCAGCTCCTACGAGCAGTACTTC
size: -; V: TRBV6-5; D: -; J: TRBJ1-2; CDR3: CASSSQGNGYTF; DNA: TGTGCCAGCAGTTCGCAGGGTAATGGCTACACCTTC
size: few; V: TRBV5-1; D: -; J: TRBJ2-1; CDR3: CASSLATVSGPNEQFF; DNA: TGCGCCAGCAGCTTGGCGACAGTTTCTGGCCCCAATGAGCAGTTCTTC
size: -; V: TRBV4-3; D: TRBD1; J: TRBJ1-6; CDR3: CASSQVTGGSPLHF; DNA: TGCGCCAGCAGCCAAGTGACAGGGGGTTCACCCCTCCACTTT
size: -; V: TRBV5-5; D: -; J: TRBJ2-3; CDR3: CASSWTLSSTTDTQYF; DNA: TGTGCCAGCAGCTGGACACTTAGCAGTACAACAGATACGCAGTATTTT
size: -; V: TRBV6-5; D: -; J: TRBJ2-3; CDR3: CASRGGTDTQYF; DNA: TGTGCCAGCAGGGGGGGTACAGATACGCAGTATTTT
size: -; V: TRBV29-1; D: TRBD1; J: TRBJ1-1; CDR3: CSASDRVDTEAFF; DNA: TGCAGCGCATCGGACAGGGTTGACACTGAAGCTTTCTTT
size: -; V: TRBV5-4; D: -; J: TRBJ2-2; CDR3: CASSRQQGTGELFF; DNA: TGTGCCAGCAGCCGCCAACAGGGCACCGGGGAGCTGTTTTTT
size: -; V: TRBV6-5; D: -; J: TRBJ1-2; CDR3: CASNLRDTKF; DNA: TGTGCCAGCAACCTCCGGGACACCAAATTC
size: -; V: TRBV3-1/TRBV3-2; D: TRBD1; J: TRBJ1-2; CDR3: CASSRGRGSDYTF; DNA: TGTGCCAGCAGCCGGGGCAGGGGGAGTGACTACACCTTC
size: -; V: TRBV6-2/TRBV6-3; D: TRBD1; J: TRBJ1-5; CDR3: CASSKTGEYQPQHF; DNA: TGTGCCAGCAGCAAGACAGGGGAGTATCAGCCCCAGCATTTT
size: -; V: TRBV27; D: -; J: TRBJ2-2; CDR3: CASSPFISTNTGELFF; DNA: TGTGCCAGCAGTCCATTTATTAGCACGAACACCGGGGAGCTGTTTTTT
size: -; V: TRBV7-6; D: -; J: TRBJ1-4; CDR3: CASSQAPTNEKLFF; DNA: TGTGCCAGCAGCCAAGCCCCAACTAATGAAAAACTGTTTTTT
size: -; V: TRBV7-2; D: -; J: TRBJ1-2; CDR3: CASSLQGSNYGYTF; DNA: TGTGCCAGCAGCTTACAGGGGTCAAACTATGGCTACACCTTC
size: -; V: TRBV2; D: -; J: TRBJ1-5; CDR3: CASSFEGPQHF; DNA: TGTGCCAGCAGTTTCGAGGGACCCCAGCATTTT